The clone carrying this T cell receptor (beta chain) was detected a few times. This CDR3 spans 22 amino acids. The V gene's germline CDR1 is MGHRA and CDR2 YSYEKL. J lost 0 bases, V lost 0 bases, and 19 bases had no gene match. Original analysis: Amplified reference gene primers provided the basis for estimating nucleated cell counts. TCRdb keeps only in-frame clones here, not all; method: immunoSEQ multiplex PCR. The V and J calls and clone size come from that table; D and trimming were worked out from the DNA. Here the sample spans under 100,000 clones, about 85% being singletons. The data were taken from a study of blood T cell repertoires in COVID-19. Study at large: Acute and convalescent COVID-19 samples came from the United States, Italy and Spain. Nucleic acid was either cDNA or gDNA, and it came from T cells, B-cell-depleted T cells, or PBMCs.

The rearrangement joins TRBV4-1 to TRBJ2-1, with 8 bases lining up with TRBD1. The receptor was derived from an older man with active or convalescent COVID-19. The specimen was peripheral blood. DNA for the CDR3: TGCGCCAGCAGCCAAGAGGGCTCCGGGACAGGCGGCGGGGCACACTCCTACAATGAGCAGTTCTTC. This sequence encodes CASSQEGSGTGGGAHSYNEQFF.